This is a list of T cell receptor beta chains from one sample in a study of cytomegalovirus exposure and HLA in healthy donors. Measured with immunoSEQ multiplex PCR; TCRdb has only the in-frame clones, and not every one. This sample yields some 140,000 clones, of which about 80% are seen a single time; more than 0.9% belongs to the top ten. Sequencing input: PBMCs. The origin of the receptors is a male donor in good health and CMV-seropositive. Both conserved end residues are part of each CDR3.

j_gene: TRBJ1-1; len: 14; v_gene: TRBV6-5; CDR3aa: CASTSGRENTEAFF
j_gene: TRBJ1-2; len: 12; v_gene: TRBV7-9; CDR3aa: CSSRSPWGGYTF
j_gene: TRBJ2-7; len: 14; v_gene: TRBV13; CDR3aa: CASSPGQGAYEQYF
j_gene: TRBJ1-1; len: 13; v_gene: TRBV6-5; CDR3aa: CASSLSWETEAFF
j_gene: TRBJ2-2; len: 14; v_gene: TRBV9; CDR3aa: CASRTGIGTGELFF
j_gene: TRBJ1-3; len: 14; v_gene: TRBV7-9; CDR3aa: CASSLPLSGNTIYF
j_gene: TRBJ2-1; len: 14; v_gene: TRBV7-2; CDR3aa: CASSLASGNNEQFF
j_gene: TRBJ2-3; len: 16; v_gene: TRBV11-2; CDR3aa: CASSSSGSMGTDTQYF
j_gene: TRBJ1-2; len: 16; v_gene: TRBV9; CDR3aa: CASRGTGTGSGYGYTF
j_gene: TRBJ1-5; len: 13; v_gene: TRBV11-2; CDR3aa: CASSPIQGQPQHF
j_gene: TRBJ2-1; len: 16; v_gene: TRBV7-8; CDR3aa: CASNIESGSSYNEQFF
j_gene: TRBJ2-7; len: 12; v_gene: TRBV27; CDR3aa: CASRDSAYEQYF
j_gene: TRBJ2-5; len: 12; v_gene: TRBV13; CDR3aa: CASSSGLETQYF
j_gene: TRBJ2-7; len: 14; v_gene: TRBV7-6; CDR3aa: CASSLRTGPYEQYF
j_gene: TRBJ1-3; len: 17; v_gene: TRBV9; CDR3aa: CASSGGGAKSSGNTIYF
j_gene: TRBJ1-1; len: 11; v_gene: TRBV27; CDR3aa: CASSQGTEAFF
j_gene: TRBJ1-2; len: 12; v_gene: TRBV14; CDR3aa: CASSQVAGHHTF
j_gene: TRBJ2-6; len: 15; v_gene: TRBV27; CDR3aa: CASSLIGTGANVLTF
j_gene: TRBJ2-6; len: 18; v_gene: TRBV4-1; CDR3aa: CASSRLGSLNSGANVLTF
j_gene: TRBJ2-6; len: 17; v_gene: TRBV27; CDR3aa: CASSPDRGLAGANVLTF
j_gene: TRBJ2-3; len: 15; v_gene: TRBV5-4; CDR3aa: CASSLTSGSTDTQYF
j_gene: TRBJ2-5; len: 16; v_gene: TRBV7-8; CDR3aa: CASSLRAKGLGETQYF
j_gene: TRBJ1-1; len: 13; v_gene: TRBV5-1; CDR3aa: CASSLIQNTEAFF
j_gene: TRBJ2-1; len: 14; v_gene: TRBV10-1; CDR3aa: CASTPGGTGSEQFF
j_gene: TRBJ1-1; len: 15; v_gene: TRBV7-9; CDR3aa: CASSPILGRNTEAFF
j_gene: TRBJ1-5; len: 16; v_gene: TRBV7-8; CDR3aa: CASSLSIGEGNQPQHF
j_gene: TRBJ2-3; len: 14; v_gene: TRBV30; CDR3aa: CAWRGRASTDTQYF
j_gene: TRBJ2-3; len: 16; v_gene: TRBV28; CDR3aa: CASSSGGQGYSDTQYF
j_gene: TRBJ1-2; len: 16; v_gene: TRBV10-2; CDR3aa: CASSPLREDRAGGYTF
j_gene: TRBJ2-1; len: 15; v_gene: TRBV28; CDR3aa: CASSYGTSGDNEQFF
j_gene: TRBJ2-6; len: 19; v_gene: TRBV28; CDR3aa: CASSLNLGATGSGANVLTF
j_gene: TRBJ1-4; len: 16; v_gene: TRBV5-8; CDR3aa: CASSTGVLATNEKLFF
j_gene: TRBJ2-1; len: 15; v_gene: TRBV5-1; CDR3aa: CASSLGLANSNEQFF
j_gene: TRBJ2-7; len: 13; v_gene: TRBV10-3; CDR3aa: CAISGVRGYEQYF
j_gene: TRBJ1-5; len: 15; v_gene: TRBV11-2; CDR3aa: CASSWGQSINQPQHF
j_gene: TRBJ2-1; len: 14; v_gene: TRBV4-1; CDR3aa: CASSKTGVNNEQFF
j_gene: TRBJ1-2; len: 13; v_gene: TRBV11-2; CDR3aa: CASSPPGGHGYTF
j_gene: TRBJ1-1; len: 12; v_gene: TRBV7-8; CDR3aa: CASSLAFAEAFF
j_gene: TRBJ2-3; len: 15; v_gene: TRBV9; CDR3aa: CASSTLPGGTDTQYF
j_gene: TRBJ2-3; len: 14; v_gene: TRBV6-4; CDR3aa: CASSATGGEDTQYF
j_gene: TRBJ2-2; len: 15; v_gene: TRBV7-3; CDR3aa: CASSPAGGGTGELFF
j_gene: TRBJ2-1; len: 15; v_gene: TRBV6-5; CDR3aa: CASRYGRGSGNEQFF
j_gene: TRBJ2-5; len: 13; v_gene: TRBV5-4; CDR3aa: CASSLIREETQYF
j_gene: TRBJ1-6; len: 15; v_gene: TRBV5-1; CDR3aa: CASSLEPTGDSPLHF
j_gene: TRBJ2-7; len: 14; v_gene: TRBV29-1; CDR3aa: CSVAGRQGAGEQYF
j_gene: TRBJ2-6; len: 14; v_gene: TRBV5-1; CDR3aa: CASSSNAGANVLTF
j_gene: TRBJ1-2; len: 15; v_gene: TRBV4-2; CDR3aa: CASSQDSDRGYGYTF